This T cell receptor (beta chain) comes out of a study of identical twins. General study points: Partly confounded zero-insertion analyses could result from invariant MAIT and iNKT cells. When twins shared out-of-frame alpha sequences, those sequences had excess low generation probability.

A universal primer binding site was introduced by template switching. The final cDNA contained unique molecular identifiers. TCRdb processed the 5' RACE reads anew with MiXCR; each CDR3 protein has one entry. The data show 420,000 or so distinct CDR3 sequences, 15% to 20% seen once. With regard to this clonotype: Its antigen is still unknown.

Healthy Caucasian donors formed the entire cohort. This clonotype originated in a man aged 45 to 65 in good health. Sequenced sample: naive T cells sorted from blood.

Here the CDR3 reads CSAITDRVIPDTQYF. CDR3 nucleotide sequence: TGCAGTGCTATTACGGACAGGGTGATTCCAGATACGCAGTATTTT. The V call is TRBV20-1, the J call TRBJ2-3, with 8 bases lining up with TRBD1. The J segment lost 4 bases and the V segment lost 4 bases, leaving 10 bases of the junction unmatched. This CDR3 is 15 amino acids long. Germline CDR1 and CDR2: DFQATT and SNEGSKA (reference sequence).